Listed below are T cell receptor beta chains from one sample, sequenced in a study of identical twins. TCRdb reprocessed the 5' RACE reads via MiXCR and lists one record per CDR3 protein. Of roughly 1.6 million distinct CDR3 sequences in the sample, roughly a third are singletons; the top ten hold 0.25% to 0.3%. Input material: cord blood. The origin of the receptors is a newborn girl in good health. The CDR3 runs from the conserved cysteine through the conserved F or W. Each record gives: V gene, D gene, clone size, J gene, CDR3 protein, CDR3 DNA. A D gene is named only where the DNA matches it firmly. Some rows mark clone size as missing; the rest say once, few, many or name a class of expanded clone.

TRBV12-3/TRBV12-4,TRBD1,few,TRBJ1-5,CASSLVPTGLQPQHF,TGTGCCAGCAGTTTAGTGCCGACAGGGCTTCAGCCCCAGCATTTT
TRBV5-1,TRBD1,many,TRBJ2-3,CASSLPRQGNTDTQYF,TGCGCCAGCAGCTTACCGAGACAGGGGAACACAGATACGCAGTATTTT
TRBV4-2,.,.,TRBJ2-7,CASSQARTVYEQYF,TGTGCCAGCAGCCAAGCACGGACAGTCTACGAGCAGTACTTC
TRBV4-2,TRBD2,many,TRBJ2-7,CASSQTSGQYEQYF,TGTGCCAGCAGCCAGACTAGCGGCCAATACGAGCAGTACTTC
TRBV27,.,few,TRBJ2-7,CASTSQEGLPFYEQYF,TGTGCCAGCACTTCCCAGGAGGGACTTCCCTTTTACGAGCAGTACTTC
TRBV7-9,.,.,TRBJ2-3,CASSLGRRGYTQYF,TGTGCCAGCAGCTTAGGAAGGCGCGGTTATACGCAGTATTTT
TRBV12-3/TRBV12-4,TRBD2,.,TRBJ2-1,CASRRRRLAGDGNEQFF,TGTGCCAGCCGAAGACGTAGGCTAGCGGGAGATGGCAATGAGCAGTTCTTC
TRBV29-1,.,many,TRBJ2-1,CSVDPDSYNEQFF,TGCAGCGTTGATCCCGACAGCTACAATGAGCAGTTCTTC
TRBV20-1,TRBD2,.,TRBJ2-3,CSAERDPTDTQYF,TGCAGTGCCGAGCGGGACCCCACAGATACGCAGTATTTT
TRBV4-2,.,.,TRBJ1-3,CASSQVRGNTIYF,TGTGCCAGCAGCCAAGTGCGTGGAAACACCATATATTTT
TRBV12-3/TRBV12-4,.,.,TRBJ2-3,CASSLVGGGLITDTQYF,TGTGCCAGCAGTTTAGTCGGGGGAGGATTAATCACAGATACGCAGTATTTT
TRBV6-6,TRBD1,.,TRBJ1-2,CASSYPPGTGSYGYTF,TGTGCCAGCAGTTACCCTCCCGGGACAGGGAGCTATGGCTACACCTTC
TRBV12-3/TRBV12-4,TRBD2,.,TRBJ2-1,CASTSSGGTYNEQFF,TGTGCCAGCACGTCTAGCGGGGGAACCTACAATGAGCAGTTCTTC
TRBV3-1,.,few,TRBJ2-1,CASGPHTIYNEQFF,TGTGCCAGTGGGCCACACACTATCTACAATGAGCAGTTCTTC